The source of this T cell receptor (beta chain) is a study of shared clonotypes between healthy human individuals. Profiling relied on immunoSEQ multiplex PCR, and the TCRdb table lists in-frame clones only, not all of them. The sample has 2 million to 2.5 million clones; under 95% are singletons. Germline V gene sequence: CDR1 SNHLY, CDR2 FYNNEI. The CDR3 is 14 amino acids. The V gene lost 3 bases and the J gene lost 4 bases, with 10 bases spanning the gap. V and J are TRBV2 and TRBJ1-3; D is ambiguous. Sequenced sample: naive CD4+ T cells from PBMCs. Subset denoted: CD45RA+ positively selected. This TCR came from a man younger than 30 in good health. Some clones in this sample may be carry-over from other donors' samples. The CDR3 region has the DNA TGTGCCAGCAGTGAGAGAAGGTCCGGAAACACCATATATTTT. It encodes CASSERRSGNTIYF.